The present T cell receptor (beta chain) was sequenced within a study of T-cell memory formation after mild COVID-19. At the level of the study: The TCR clusters were mostly specific to one donor. The study's findings and limits: The study found contracting CD4+ clones mainly in CM and EM and contracting CD8+ clones in EMRA. Day 15 to 85 contractors were CD4/CD8 balanced; later expanders leaned CD4+.

On this clonotype: What it binds is unknown.

One entry per CDR3 protein, called by TCRdb with MiXCR from the 5' RACE reads. The sample consists of hundreds of thousands of distinct CDR3 sequences, 20% to 25% of them appearing once. The material sequenced was PBMCs or a T cell subset sorted from them (not recorded which). The sequence was obtained from an adult woman who had mild COVID-19 (a few samples of this study predate the infection). Cell type and time point are not known.

The CDR3 reads CASSLRGRGVEEKLFF. In DNA, the CDR3 is TGTGCCAGCAGCTTAAGAGGGAGGGGAGTCGAGGAAAAACTGTTTTTT. V gene TRBV7-9 combines with J gene TRBJ1-4; weak D call: TRBD1 (5 bases). Per the germline V gene, CDR1 is SEHNR and CDR2 is FQNEAQ (reference sequence). With 2 bases removed from V and 8 bases from J, the gap between germline ends came to 18 bases. This CDR3 has 16 residues.